This T cell receptor (beta chain) originates from a study of post-analysis software for immune sequencing data. Study summary: Recorded subtypes: relapsing-remitting, secondary progressive, progressive-relapsing; some patients unannotated. Study findings and constraints: Controls significantly exceeded multiple sclerosis patients in normalized Chao1 diversity. Batch-matched samples strongly co-clustered by F measure. Five TRBV segments, including TRBV5-6, TRBV5-1 and TRBV20-1, were more frequent in patients than controls.

Incorporated into the TCR beta cDNA libraries were unique molecular identifiers, which served to reduce PCR and sequencing biases. TCRdb independently ran MiXCR on the PCR reads; one entry per CDR3 protein. The sample gives fewer than 900,000 distinct CDR3 sequences, just over 45% of which show up once; over 4.5% is in the top ten. As regards this clonotype: What it recognizes is unknown.

The CDR3 is 11 amino acids. Germline lookup yields CDR1 SEHNR and CDR2 FQNEAQ (reference sequence). The germline V and J ends were trimmed by 2 bases and 8 bases, with 6 bases remaining between them. The source is a girl aged 10 to 17 with multiple sclerosis. The rearrangement uses TRBV7-9 and TRBJ1-2, with unresolved D. The material sequenced was blood. The CDR3 region has the DNA TGTGCCAGCAGCTTACAATTGGGCTACACCTTC. Its protein product is CASSLQLGYTF.